This T cell receptor (beta chain) was identified in a study of blood T cells in healthy people across ages. Per germline, CDR1 DFQATT and CDR2 SNEGSKA (reference sequence). The CDR3 runs 15 residues. The V gene lost 3 bases and the J gene lost 7 bases, with 16 bases spanning the gap. This clonotype has just a few counts. A sample-barcoded 5' primer and a J-beta primer mix were used in a second PCR of roughly 7 to 12 cycles. MiXCR was run by TCRdb on the 5' RACE reads, yielding one entry per CDR3 protein. The profile shows hundreds of thousands of distinct CDR3 sequences, 20% to 25% of them singletons.

The source material was blood. This clonotype was obtained from a man between 65 and 85 years old in good health. This chain uses TRBV20-1 with TRBJ1-6; tentatively, D is TRBD1 (5 bases). The CDR3 is CSARDGTRQNSPLHF. The CDR3 nucleotides read TGCAGTGCTAGGGACGGGACCCGACAGAATTCACCCCTCCACTTT.